Below, 10 T cell receptor beta chains from the same sample are listed, as sequenced in a study of T-cell memory formation after mild COVID-19 (dated by TCRdb to about 2021). Preparation of the library involved 5' RACE. These reads were obtained on an Illumina NovaSeq 6000. TCRdb took the public reads, trimmed them with fastp at Q25, ran MiXCR for clone calling and kept in-frame beta chains. One record per CDR3 amino acid sequence lists the most common genes and DNA. Here the sample has approximately 150,000 distinct CDR3 sequences; approximately 5.7% occur a single time. Jointly, the top ten make up about 2.1% of the sample. Material for sequencing was PBMCs or a T cell subset sorted from them (not recorded which). The receptor source for this set is an adult woman who had mild COVID-19 (a few samples of this study predate the infection). The sample titles of this study are shuffled in the database, so cell type and time point are left out; the donor was told from shared clones.

This clonotype was seen only a few times. V and J are TRBV19 and TRBJ2-4, with 9 bases identical to TRBD1. Trimming took 6 bases from V and 9 from J; bases not matched to a gene: 9. The CDR3 contains 14 residues. The V gene's germline CDR1 is LNHDA and CDR2 SQIVND (reference sequence). The DNA for the CDR3 is TGTGCCAGTAGCATGATACAGGGGGCAAGCATTCAGTACTTC. It yields the protein CASSMIQGASIQYF.

The table lists this clonotype with many counts. The chain recombines TRBV7-2 with TRBJ1-2, with 8 nucleotides matching TRBD1. The CDR3 spans 13 residues. V shed 4 bases and J 6 bases; nucleotides not matched to a gene: 4. From germline, CDR1 is SGHTA and CDR2 FQGNSA. CDR3 sequence: CASSSTGAHGYTF. CDR3 bases: TGTGCCAGCAGCTCGACAGGGGCTCATGGCTACACCTTC.

This sequence joins TRBV25-1 and TRBJ2-4; 8 positions agree with TRBD1. Unmatched junction bases numbered 5, after V lost 4 bases and J lost 0 bases. CDR1 is MGHDK and CDR2 is SYGVNS in the germline V gene. The CDR3 contains 16 residues. The CDR3 loop is CASSAQGAGAKNIQYF. CDR3 coding DNA: TGTGCCAGCAGTGCGCAGGGGGCAGGAGCCAAAAACATTCAGTACTTC.

Worth noting for this clonotype: This could be a read error, since a much larger clone is one nucleotide away. V gene TRBV2 combines with J gene TRBJ2-5; D possibly matches TRBD1 or TRBD2 (5 bases each). The length of the CDR3 is 15 residues. Germline V gene lookup returns CDR1 SNHLY and CDR2 FYNNEI. The CDR3 DNA follows: TGTGCCAGCAGCCCGTCAGACAGACGGGAAGAGACCAAGTACTTC. Its translation is CASSPSDRREETKYF.

The rearrangement links TRBV20-1 to TRBJ1-5; a possible D gene is TRBD1 (6 bases). From germline, CDR1 is DFQATT and CDR2 SNEGSKA (reference sequence). The V gene lost 0 bases and the J gene lost 4 bases, with 13 bases spanning the gap. This CDR3 is 15 amino acids long. In DNA, the CDR3 is TGCAGTGCTAGAGATAAAGCCACAGGGAATCAGCCCCAGCATTTT. Translated, it gives CSARDKATGNQPQHF.

The rearrangement joins TRBV5-1 to TRBJ1-1; D is unclear. Trimming removed 0 bases from V and 5 bases from J, with 11 bases in between. This CDR3 spans 14 amino acids. Germline lookup yields CDR1 SGHRS and CDR2 YFSETQ. For the CDR3, the DNA is TGCGCCAGCAGCTTGGGAAGGGATGGTACTGAAGCTTTCTTT. Translation gives CASSLGRDGTEAFF.

In this sample, this clonotype turned up many times. In DNA, the CDR3 is TGCAGTGCTAGCCCCGCTAGCGGCAACAATGAGCAGTTCTTC. It codes for CSASPASGNNEQFF. This chain connects TRBV20-1 to TRBJ2-1; 7 bases are shared with TRBD2. V shed 3 bases, J shed 5 bases, and the junction held 7 bases outside the gene matches. Germline assignment: CDR1 DFQATT and CDR2 SNEGSKA (reference sequence). The length of the CDR3 is 14 residues.

V is TRBV7-9 and J is TRBJ2-2, with 7 bases that match TRBD2. Germline V CDR1 and CDR2: SEHNR, FQNEAQ (reference sequence). J gave up 6 bases and V 5 bases, and 12 bases lay outside the gene matches. The CDR3 runs 16 residues. CDR3 nucleotides: TGTGCCAGCAGCCTCCTTGGCAGGGAGGGACCCGGGGAGCTGTTTTTT. Translation: CASSLLGREGPGELFF.

As for this clonotype: This sequence may be a read error, since a much larger clone differs from it by one base. The CDR3 bases are TGTGCCAGCGGCCTGGGACTAGGGGACACCGGGGAGCTGTTTTTT. It is translated as CASGLGLGDTGELFF. The rearrangement uses TRBV5-5 and TRBJ2-2, with 8 bases matching TRBD2. The CDR3 sequence is 15 residues long. The V and J ends lost 7 bases and 3 bases, in that order; junction bases with no gene match: 8. The germline V gene encodes CDR1 SGHKS and CDR2 YYEKEE (reference sequence).

The chain links TRBV30 to TRBJ1-3, with a tentative D call TRBD1 (6 bases). Germline CDR1 is GTSNPN and CDR2 is SVGIG (reference sequence). V lost 5 bases, J lost 0 bases, and 14 bases lay in between. The CDR3 runs to 15 residues. CDR3 loop: CAWSKDSSSGNTIYF. DNA for the CDR3: TGTGCCTGGTCAAAGGACAGTAGCTCTGGAAACACCATATATTTT.